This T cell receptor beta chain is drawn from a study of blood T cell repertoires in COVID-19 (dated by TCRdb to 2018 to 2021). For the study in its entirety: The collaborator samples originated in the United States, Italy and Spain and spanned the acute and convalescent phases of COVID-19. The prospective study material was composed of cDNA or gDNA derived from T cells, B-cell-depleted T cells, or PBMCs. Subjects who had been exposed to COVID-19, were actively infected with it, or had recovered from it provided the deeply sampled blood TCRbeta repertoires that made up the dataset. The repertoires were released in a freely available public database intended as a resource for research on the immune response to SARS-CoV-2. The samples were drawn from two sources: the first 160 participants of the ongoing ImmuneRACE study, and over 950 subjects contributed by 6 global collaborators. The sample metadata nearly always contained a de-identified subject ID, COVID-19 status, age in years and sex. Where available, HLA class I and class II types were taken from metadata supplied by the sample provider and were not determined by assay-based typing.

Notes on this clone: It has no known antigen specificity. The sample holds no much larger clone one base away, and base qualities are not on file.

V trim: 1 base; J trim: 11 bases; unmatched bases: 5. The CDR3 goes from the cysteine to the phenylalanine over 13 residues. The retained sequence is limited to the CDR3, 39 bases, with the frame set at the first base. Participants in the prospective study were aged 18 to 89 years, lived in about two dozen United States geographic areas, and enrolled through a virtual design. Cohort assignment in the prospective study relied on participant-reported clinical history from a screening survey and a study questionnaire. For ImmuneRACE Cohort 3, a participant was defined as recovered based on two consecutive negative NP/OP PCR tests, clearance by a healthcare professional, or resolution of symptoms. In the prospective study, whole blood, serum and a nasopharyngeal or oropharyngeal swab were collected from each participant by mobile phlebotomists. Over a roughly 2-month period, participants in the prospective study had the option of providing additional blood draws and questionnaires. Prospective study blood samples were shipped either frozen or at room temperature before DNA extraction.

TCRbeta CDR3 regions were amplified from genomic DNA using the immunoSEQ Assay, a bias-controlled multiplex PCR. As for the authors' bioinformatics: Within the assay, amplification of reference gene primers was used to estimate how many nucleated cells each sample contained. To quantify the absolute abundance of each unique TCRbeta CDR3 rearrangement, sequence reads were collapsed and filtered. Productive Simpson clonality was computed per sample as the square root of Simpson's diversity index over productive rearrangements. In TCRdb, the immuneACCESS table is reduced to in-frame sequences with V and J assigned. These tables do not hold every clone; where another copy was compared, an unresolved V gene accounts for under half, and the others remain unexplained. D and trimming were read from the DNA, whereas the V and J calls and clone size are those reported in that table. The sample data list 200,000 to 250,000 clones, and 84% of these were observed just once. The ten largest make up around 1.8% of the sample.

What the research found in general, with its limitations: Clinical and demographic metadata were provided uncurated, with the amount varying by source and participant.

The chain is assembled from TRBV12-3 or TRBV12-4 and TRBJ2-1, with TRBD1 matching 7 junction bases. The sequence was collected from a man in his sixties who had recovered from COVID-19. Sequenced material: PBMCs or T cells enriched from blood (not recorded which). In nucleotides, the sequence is TGTGCCAGCAGTTTAGGACAGGGAGTCCAGCAGTTCTTC. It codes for CASSLGQGVQQFF.